This TCR beta chain was observed in a study of blood T cell repertoires in COVID-19 (dated by TCRdb to 2020 to 2022). Describing the broader study: The collaborator samples originated in the United States, Italy and Spain and spanned the acute and convalescent phases of COVID-19. Subjects who had been exposed to COVID-19, were actively infected with it, or had recovered from it provided the deeply sampled blood TCRbeta repertoires that made up the dataset. Where available, HLA class I and class II types were taken from metadata supplied by the sample provider and were not determined by assay-based typing. The repertoires were released in a freely available public database meant as a resource for research on the immune response to SARS-CoV-2. Samples were obtained from the ongoing ImmuneRACE study (first 160 participants) and from about 1,300 subjects provided by 6 global collaborators. The prospective study material was composed of cDNA or gDNA derived from T cells, B-cell-depleted T cells, or PBMCs. The sample metadata nearly always contained a de-identified subject ID, COVID-19 status, age in years and sex.

To note about this clone: Its antigen specificity is not known. The sample holds no much larger clone one base away, and base qualities are not on file.

TCRbeta CDR3 regions were amplified from genomic DNA by means of the immunoSEQ Assay, a bias-controlled multiplex PCR. The study's own analysis went as follows. The number of nucleated cells in each sample was estimated by amplification of reference gene primers within the assay. To quantify the absolute abundance of each unique TCRbeta CDR3 rearrangement, sequence reads were collapsed and filtered. For each sample, productive Simpson clonality was calculated by taking the square root of Simpson's diversity index across productive rearrangements. As stored in TCRdb, this immuneACCESS dataset retains in-frame rearrangements with V and J assigned. A fraction of the clones does not appear; measured against another copy, unresolved V genes explain less than half of the discrepancy, and the remainder lacks a known reason. V, J and clone size reflect that table, while D and trimming were determined from the DNA. Across this sample there are approximately 300,000 clones, with 87% seen only once. The ten largest account for under 6.5% of the sample.

Results and caveats for the whole study, not just this receptor: The amount of clinical and demographic metadata varied by source and participant and was provided uncurated.

Enrolling through a virtual design, the prospective study's participants ranged in age from roughly 18 to 90 years and lived across 24 United States geographic areas. Cohort assignment in the prospective study relied on participant-reported clinical history from a screening survey and a study questionnaire. Recovered participants in ImmuneRACE Cohort 3 were defined by two consecutive negative NP/OP PCR tests, clearance by a healthcare professional, or resolution of symptoms. In the prospective study, whole blood, serum and a nasopharyngeal or oropharyngeal swab were collected from each participant by mobile phlebotomists. Additional blood draws and questionnaires over an approximately two-month period could optionally be provided by prospective study participants. Blood samples from the prospective study were shipped frozen or at room temperature prior to DNA extraction. V is shortened by 1 base, J by 5 bases, and the region joining them spans 14 bases. The CDR3, from cysteine to phenylalanine, totals 15 residues. The kept DNA is CDR3 alone, 45 bases in frame from the first base. For CDR1 and CDR2, the germline V gene lists SGHTA and FQGNSA.

Recombination linked TRBV7-2 to TRBJ1-2; possibly the D gene is TRBD1, per 6 matching bases. The source is a woman aged 25-40 years who had recovered from COVID-19. Sequenced sample: PBMCs or T cells enriched from blood (not recorded which). CDR3 sequence: CASSLGSETGYGYTF. The base sequence is TGTGCCAGCAGCTTAGGATCGGAGACAGGTTATGGCTACACCTTC. Here the CDR3 is joined to the reference TRBV7-2 and TRBJ1-2 genes, and the full variable domain is: GAGVSQSPSNKVTEKGKDVELRCDPISGHTALYWYRQSLGQGLEFLIYFQGNSAPDKSGLPSDRFSAERTGGSVSTLTIQRTQQEDSAVYLCASSLGSETGYGYTFGSGTRLTVV.